This record looks at one T cell receptor beta chain sequence and its context. What it recognizes is unknown. The data were taken from a study of CD8+ T cells in alopecia areata. The wider study: Treated patients received oral tofacitinib, 5 to 10 mg twice daily.

Germline CDR1 is MGHRA and CDR2 is YSYEKL. Trimming left V 8 bases short and J 1 base short, with 16 bases between. There are 15 residues in the CDR3. Study-wide results and limits: Clonality exceeded that of normal scalp in lesional scalp, most notably in alopecia totalis/universalis.

Alopecia areata patients provided lesional scalp punch biopsies and peripheral blood. PBMCs yielded sorted CD4+ and CD8+ T cells. cDNA prepared by RNA extraction and subsequent reverse transcription served as the template for sequencing. Profiled with immunoSEQ multiplex PCR; TCRdb holds only in-frame clones, not every one. The data hold 150,000 or so clones, with 40% to 50% observed a single time. Sequenced material: CD4+ T cells sorted from blood. The chain employs TRBV4-1 and TRBJ2-3; D is unresolved. The receptor was derived from a human donor with alopecia areata. The CDR3 loop reads CASRPRPLGTDTQYF. The CDR3, as DNA: TGCGCCAGCCGGCCAAGACCCCTTGGCACAGATACGCAGTATTTT.